This T cell receptor (beta chain) was captured in a study of blood T cell repertoires in COVID-19. Study-level background: Spain, Italy and the United States supplied samples that represented acute and convalescent COVID-19. The cDNA or gDNA used as material had been derived from T cells, B-cell-depleted T cells, or PBMCs.

The sample holds a few counts of this clone. This CDR3 is built from 15 residues. Trimming removed 7 bases at V and 6 bases at J, with 19 bases between. Germline V gene data show CDR1 as SGDLS and CDR2 as YYNGEE. In the source study's methods: Estimated nucleated cell counts came from reference gene primer amplification. TCRdb's copy holds only in-frame clones and misses some; the assay was immunoSEQ multiplex PCR. The D gene and trimming were derived from the DNA, and the V and J assignments and clone size from that table. The data show about 100,000 clones, around 85% seen once. Sequencing used peripheral blood. The chain carries TRBV9 and TRBJ2-2; a possible D gene is TRBD1 (6 bases). The clonotype originates from a man aged 50-59 years with active or convalescent COVID-19. The CDR3 is CASSPGWAGAGELFF. The DNA of the CDR3 is TGTGCCAGCTCCCCTGGCTGGGCAGGGGCCGGGGAGCTGTTTTTT.